This TCR beta chain was retrieved from a study of human thymus T cells. Comment on this clone: Its antigen is not identified.

Libraries were prepared by immunoSEQ multiplex PCR; TCRdb keeps only in-frame clonotypes and omits some of them. The sample has some 120,000 clones, around 94% seen once; the top ten hold 0.02% to 0.03%. Study observations and caveats: Thymic repertoires of unrelated individuals were reported in related research to overlap highly.

Corrective heart surgery yielded the resections from which the thymus tissue came. The sequence derives from a boy less than two years old with a congenital heart defect but otherwise immunologically healthy. Sequencing was done on a sample of thymus tissue.

The CDR3 coding sequence is TGCGCCAGCAGCCAACTAGCGGGGGGGAAATACAATGAGCAGTTCTTC. The encoded protein is CASSQLAGGKYNEQFF. V usage is TRBV4-1 and J usage is TRBJ2-1, with 12 bases fitting TRBD2. The CDR3 is made up of 16 amino acids. With V trimmed by 2 bases and J by 4 bases, 3 bases remained unmatched. CDR1 MGHRA and CDR2 YSYEKL come from the germline V gene.